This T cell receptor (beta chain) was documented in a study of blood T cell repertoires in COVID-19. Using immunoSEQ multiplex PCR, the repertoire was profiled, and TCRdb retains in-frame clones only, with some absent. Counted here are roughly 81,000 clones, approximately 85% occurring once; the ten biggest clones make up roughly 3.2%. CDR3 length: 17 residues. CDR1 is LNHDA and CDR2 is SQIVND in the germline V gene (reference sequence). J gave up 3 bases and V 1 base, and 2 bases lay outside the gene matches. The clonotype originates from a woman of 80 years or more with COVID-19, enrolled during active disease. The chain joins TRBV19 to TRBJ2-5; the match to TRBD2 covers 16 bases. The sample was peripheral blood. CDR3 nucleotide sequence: TGTGCCAGTAGTATAGGAGGGACTAGCGGGAGGGAAGAGACCCAGTACTTC. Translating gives CASSIGGTSGREETQYF.